One sample yielded the 16 T cell receptor beta chains listed below, sequenced in a study of T-cell reconstitution after alpha-beta-depleted transplantation in children. Molecular barcoding with unique molecular identifiers was used for the TCRbeta library. Each CDR3 protein is one row after TCRdb ran MiXCR on the PCR reads. The data show about 610,000 distinct CDR3 sequences, over 9.5% seen once. This specimen was PBMCs from the stem cell graft donor, taken from the stem cell graft. The receptor source for this set is a human donor who donated a stem cell graft to a child with acute myeloid leukemia.

The rearrangement uses TRBV6-5 and TRBJ2-5; D ambiguous. CDR1 is MNHEY and CDR2 is SVGAGI in the germline V gene. CDR3 length: 14 residues. V was cut by 2 bases and J by 5 bases, with 12 bases left in between. In DNA form, the CDR3 reads TGTGCCAGCAGTTACGGGCTAGGTTTTGAGACCCAGTACTTC. It is translated as CASSYGLGFETQYF.

Ten or more counts support this clonotype. The chain combines TRBV6-2 or TRBV6-3 with TRBJ2-3; D remains unclear. The CDR3 is 15 residues long. Trimming took 6 bases from V and 2 from J, leaving 15 bases between them. Germline CDR1 is MNHEY and CDR2 is SVGEGT. This chain's CDR3 is CASSGSNTFTDTQYF. The CDR3, as DNA: TGTGCCAGCAGCGGGTCGAACACCTTCACAGATACGCAGTATTTT.

The rearrangement joins TRBV12-3 or TRBV12-4 to TRBJ2-6; D unclear. The CDR3 loop spans 15 amino acids. The germline V and J ends were trimmed by 5 bases and 3 bases, with 11 bases remaining between them. The CDR3 region is CASSLTRFGANVLTF. Here the CDR3 DNA reads TGTGCCAGCAGTCTAACCCGTTTTGGGGCCAACGTCCTGACTTTC.

In its sample, this clonotype was seen a few times. V is TRBV7-2 and J is TRBJ2-3; 7 bases are shared with TRBD2. Looked up from germline, CDR1 is SGHTA and CDR2 is FQGNSA. V dropped 5 bases and J dropped 2; count of bases not matched to a gene: 7. The CDR3 totals 15 residues. The CDR3 is CASSRQRDLTDTQYF. Here the CDR3 DNA reads TGTGCCAGCAGCCGACAGCGGGACCTCACAGATACGCAGTATTTT.

The chain has TRBV5-1 and TRBJ2-2; D tentatively fits TRBD1 or TRBD2 (5 bases each). Germline CDR1 and CDR2: SGHRS and YFSETQ. With 3 bases removed from V and 0 bases from J, the gap between germline ends came to 12 bases. This CDR3 region has 16 residues. The CDR3 is CASSSGPRTNTGELFF. For the CDR3, the DNA is TGCGCCAGCAGCTCGGGACCAAGAACGAACACCGGGGAGCTGTTTTTT.

The rearrangement uses TRBV7-3 and TRBJ2-5; D is uncertain. The length of the CDR3 is 13 residues. CDR1 and CDR2 (germline): SGHTA, FQGTGA. V dropped 2 bases and J dropped 2 bases, with 6 bases sitting between them. CDR3 nucleotides: TGTGCCAGCAGCTTATCTATGCAAGAGACCCAGTACTTC. Translated, it gives CASSLSMQETQYF.

This clonotype was recorded once. This chain joins TRBV3-1 and TRBJ2-1, with 8 bases fitting TRBD1. Germline V gives CDR1 LGHDT, CDR2 YNNKEL (reference sequence). V lost 4 bases, J lost 4 bases, and 12 bases stayed unmatched. The CDR3 covers 17 residues. The CDR3 here is CASSRRQGISGYNEQFF. Written as DNA, the CDR3 is TGTGCCAGCAGCCGGAGACAGGGGATATCCGGATACAATGAGCAGTTCTTC.

This clonotype occurred a few times. CDR3 protein: CSARDRQGPTNIQYF. CDR3 sequence (DNA): TGCAGTGCTAGAGACCGACAGGGGCCCACAAACATTCAGTACTTC. V usage is TRBV20-1 and J usage is TRBJ2-4; TRBD1 agrees at 8 bases. V shed 0 bases and J 6 bases; nucleotides not matched to a gene: 7. Germline V lookup: CDR1 DFQATT, CDR2 SNEGSKA (reference sequence). The CDR3 sequence is 15 residues long.

This clonotype was seen many times. The V and J genes are TRBV6-1 and TRBJ1-2, with 11 positions matching TRBD1. Germline-derived CDR1 and CDR2 are MNHNS and SASEGT. V lost 6 bases to trimming and J lost 7 bases; unmatched junction nucleotides: 13. This CDR3 is built from 16 residues. CDR3 sequence (DNA): TGTGCCAGCAGACCTGGACTGGACAGGGGGCGTCGTGGCTACACCTTC. It specifies CASRPGLDRGRRGYTF.

V is TRBV27 and J is TRBJ2-7; 9 bases agree with TRBD1. The CDR3 has 17 amino acids. The V and J ends lost 6 bases and 2 bases, in that order; junction bases with no gene match: 14. Germline-derived CDR1 and CDR2 are MNHEY and SMNVEV (reference sequence). This chain's CDR3 is CASSRQGGRALPYEQYF. The CDR3 nucleotides read TGTGCCAGCAGCCGACAGGGGGGGAGGGCCCTCCCCTACGAGCAGTACTTC.

This clonotype appeared many times. This chain links TRBV2 with TRBJ2-5, with TRBD2 matching 9 bases. Germline values: CDR1 SNHLY, CDR2 FYNNEI. The CDR3 covers 15 residues. The V and J ends lost 3 bases and 5 bases, in that order; junction bases with no gene match: 7. Written as DNA, the CDR3 is TGTGCCAGCAGTGAGGGGTGGACTAGCGACGAGACCCAGTACTTC. The encoded protein is CASSEGWTSDETQYF.

The chain is built from TRBV7-6 and TRBJ1-1; 8 bases line up with TRBD1. CDR3 length: 15 residues. Germline trimming cut 1 base from V and 2 bases from J; bases unmatched to any gene: 3. CDR1 and CDR2 from the germline V gene are SGHVS and FNYEAQ. This chain's CDR3 is CASSLVTGVNTEAFF. CDR3 DNA sequence: TGTGCCAGCAGCTTAGTGACAGGGGTTAACACTGAAGCTTTCTTT. The entire variable domain, with the rest obtained from reference TRBV7-6 and TRBJ1-1, is as follows: GAGVSQSPRYKVTKRGQDVALRCDPISGHVSLYWYRQALGQGPEFLTYFNYEAQQDKSGLPNDRFSAERPEGSISTLTIQRTEQRDSAMYRCASSLVTGVNTEAFFGQGTRLTVV.

J is TRBJ2-6 and V is TRBV30, with D possibly being TRBD2 (5 bases). Germline CDR1 and CDR2: GTSNPN and SVGIG (reference sequence). The CDR3 spans 15 residues. Trimming removed 3 bases from V and 0 bases from J, with 9 bases in between. The CDR3 nucleotides are TGTGCCTGGAGAGGACTCCGCTCTGGGGCCAACGTCCTGACTTTC. Protein: CAWRGLRSGANVLTF.

This clonotype was counted at least ten times. V usage is TRBV2 and J usage is TRBJ2-1; D not resolved. Trimming removed 4 bases at V and 8 bases at J, with 6 bases between. Germline loops: CDR1 SNHLY, CDR2 FYNNEI. CDR3 length: 11 amino acids. The CDR3 spells CASSVLYEQFF. The CDR3 DNA reads TGTGCCAGCAGTGTTCTGTATGAGCAGTTCTTC.

This clonotype has more than one count but fewer than ten. CDR3 protein: CSAGSSRGNQPQHF. DNA for the CDR3: TGCAGTGCTGGGAGTAGCAGGGGAAATCAGCCCCAGCATTTT. This chain joins TRBV20-1 and TRBJ1-5, with D possibly being TRBD1 (6 bases). V was trimmed by 5 bases and J by 4 bases, leaving 15 bases between them. This CDR3 comprises 14 residues. Germline values: CDR1 DFQATT, CDR2 SNEGSKA (reference sequence).

This clonotype was recorded a few times. V usage is TRBV4-3 and J usage is TRBJ2-1; TRBD2 agrees at 8 bases. Germline V gene sequence: CDR1 LGHNA, CDR2 YSLEER. Losses at the gene ends were 4 bases for V and 9 bases for J; bases not matched to a gene: 8. The CDR3 covers 14 residues. CDR3 sequence: CASSPSGSGAEQFF. Written as DNA, the CDR3 is TGCGCCAGCAGCCCGTCGGGTAGCGGGGCTGAGCAGTTCTTC.